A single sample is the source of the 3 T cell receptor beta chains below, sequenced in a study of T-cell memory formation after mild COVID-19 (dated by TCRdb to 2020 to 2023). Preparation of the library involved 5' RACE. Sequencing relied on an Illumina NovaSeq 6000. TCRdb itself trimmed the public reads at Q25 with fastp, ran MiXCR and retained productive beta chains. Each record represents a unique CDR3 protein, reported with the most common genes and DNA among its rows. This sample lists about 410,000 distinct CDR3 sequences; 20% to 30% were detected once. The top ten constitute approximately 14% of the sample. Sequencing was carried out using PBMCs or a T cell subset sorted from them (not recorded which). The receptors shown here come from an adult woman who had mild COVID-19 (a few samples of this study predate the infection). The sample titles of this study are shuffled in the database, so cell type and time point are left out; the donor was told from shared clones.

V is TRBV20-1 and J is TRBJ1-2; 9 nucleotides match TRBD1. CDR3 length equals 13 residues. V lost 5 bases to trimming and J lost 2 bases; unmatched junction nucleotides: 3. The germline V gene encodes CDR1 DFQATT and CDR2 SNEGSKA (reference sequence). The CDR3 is CSARDRVNYGYTF. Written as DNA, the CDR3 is TGCAGTGCTCGGGACAGGGTAAACTATGGCTACACCTTC.

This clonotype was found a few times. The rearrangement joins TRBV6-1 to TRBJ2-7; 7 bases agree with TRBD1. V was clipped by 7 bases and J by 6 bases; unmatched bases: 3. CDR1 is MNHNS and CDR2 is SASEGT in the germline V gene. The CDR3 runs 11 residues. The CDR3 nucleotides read TGTGCCAGCACCCCAGGGGGCGAGCAGTACTTC. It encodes CASTPGGEQYF.

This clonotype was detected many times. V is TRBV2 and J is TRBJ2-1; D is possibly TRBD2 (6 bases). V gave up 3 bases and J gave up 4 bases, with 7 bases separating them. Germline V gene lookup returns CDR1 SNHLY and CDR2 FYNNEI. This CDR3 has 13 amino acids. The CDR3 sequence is CASSEGGYNEQFF. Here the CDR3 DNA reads TGTGCCAGCAGTGAGGGAGGTTACAATGAGCAGTTCTTC.